The 12 T cell receptor beta chains below come from one sample, sequenced in a study of CD8 T cells in Susac syndrome. The authors reverse transcribed 0.5 to 1 ug RNA with random hexamers. Each CDR3 protein is one row after TCRdb ran MiXCR on the immunoSEQ multiplex PCR reads. The data contain 400,000 or so distinct CDR3 sequences, 85% of them seen just once; the ten biggest clones take up approximately 0.11%. Material for sequencing was CD8+ T cells from PBMCs. The receptor source for this set is a human donor with multiple sclerosis.

This clonotype has only one observation. This chain links TRBV10-1 with TRBJ2-5, with TRBD2 matching over 13 bases. This CDR3 spans 15 amino acids. V was clipped by 8 bases and J by 2 bases; unmatched bases: 5. Per the germline V gene, CDR1 is WNHNN and CDR2 is SYGVQD (reference sequence). Here the CDR3 reads CASARTSGGQETQYF. The CDR3 bases are TGCGCCAGCGCCCGGACTAGCGGGGGACAAGAGACCCAGTACTTC.

V gene TRBV27 combines with J gene TRBJ2-3; no clear D. Between the trimmed V and J ends, which lost 5 bases and 4 bases, there was a span of 7 bases. CDR1 and CDR2 (germline): MNHEY, SMNVEV (reference sequence). The CDR3 loop spans 12 amino acids. DNA for the CDR3: TGTGCCAGCAGTCCGTCACCAGATACGCAGTATTTT. It encodes CASSPSPDTQYF.

Regarding this clonotype: The junction and the germline gene differ at one end; a read error may be behind it. DNA for the CDR3: TGCAGTGCTGGAGAGGTGAATCACGGCCCTGAAGCTTTCTTT. Translated: CSAGEVNHGPEAFF. The chain joins TRBV20-1 to TRBJ1-1, with D unclear. This CDR3 is 14 amino acids long. Germline values: CDR1 DFQATT, CDR2 SNEGSKA (reference sequence).

The chain uses TRBV6-2 or TRBV6-3 and TRBJ1-1; a possible D gene is TRBD1 (5 bases). V was trimmed by 6 bases and J by 0 bases, leaving 17 bases between them. The CDR3 is made up of 16 amino acids. Germline CDR1 and CDR2: MNHEY and SVGEGT. As DNA, the CDR3 is TGTGCCAGCAGCCCATATCCAGAGGGGTTGAACACTGAAGCTTTCTTT. This translates into CASSPYPEGLNTEAFF.

This chain uses TRBV15 with TRBJ2-1; D is possibly TRBD2 (6 bases). Germline CDR1 is LNHNV and CDR2 is YYDKDF (reference sequence). The V end lost 0 bases, the J end lost 5 bases, and 14 bases lay between the germline ends. The CDR3 is 16 amino acids. CDR3 sequence reads: CATSRDQNREHNEQFF. CDR3 nucleotide sequence: TGTGCCACCAGCAGAGATCAGAACCGGGAGCACAATGAGCAGTTCTTC.

This rearrangement joins TRBV29-1 to TRBJ2-4; D call uncertain. Between the trimmed V and J ends, which lost 1 base and 8 bases, there was a span of 12 bases. The CDR3 has 13 amino acids. CDR1 is SQVTM and CDR2 is ANQGSEA in the germline V gene. The CDR3 loop reads CSVEGQATDIQYF. The DNA for the CDR3 is TGCAGCGTTGAAGGGCAGGCCACTGACATTCAGTACTTC. Drawing the rest from reference TRBV29-1 and TRBJ2-4, the complete variable domain is SAVISQKPSRDICQRGTSLTIQCQVDSQVTMMFWYRQQPGQSLTLIATANQGSEATYESGFVIDKFPISRPNLTFSTLTVSNMSPEDSSIYLCSVEGQATDIQYFGAGTRLSVL.

This chain joins TRBV19 and TRBJ1-1; D is possibly TRBD1 (5 bases). Trimming shortened V by 7 bases and J by 5 bases, and 11 bases separated the two germline ends. There are 12 residues in the CDR3. Germline CDR1 reads LNHDA; CDR2 reads SQIVND (reference sequence). CDR3 protein: CASKMEGTEAFF. The DNA for the CDR3 is TGTGCCAGTAAAATGGAGGGGACTGAAGCTTTCTTT.

The chain uses TRBV5-4 and TRBJ1-2; D gene unclear. The V end was cut by 3 bases, the J end by 4 bases, with 10 bases between. This CDR3 is 13 amino acids long. CDR1 SGHNT and CDR2 YYREEE come from the germline V gene (reference sequence). CDR3 bases: TGTGCCAGCAGCTCGGACGTGACCTATGGCTACACCTTC. It yields the protein CASSSDVTYGYTF.

The chain joins TRBV6-6 to TRBJ2-7, with a possible D match to TRBD2 (5 bases). This CDR3 is built from 16 residues. Trimming stripped 2 bases from V and 4 bases from J, with 18 bases between. In germline, CDR1 is MNHNY, CDR2 SVGAGI (reference sequence). Here the CDR3 reads CASSYRELGSTYEQYF. DNA of the CDR3: TGTGCCAGCAGTTACAGGGAGCTAGGCTCGACATACGAGCAGTACTTC.

The rearrangement uses TRBV28 and TRBJ1-5; D call uncertain. CDR1 and CDR2 (germline): MDHEN, SYDVKM. The CDR3 has 12 amino acids. The germline V and J ends were trimmed by 8 bases and 0 bases, with 5 bases remaining between them. CDR3 sequence (DNA): TGTGCCAGCGACTATAGCAATCAGCCCCAGCATTTT. Translating gives CASDYSNQPQHF.

This chain uses TRBV5-4 with TRBJ1-2; TRBD1 agrees at 7 bases. This CDR3 contains 15 residues. Per the germline V gene, CDR1 is SGHNT and CDR2 is YYREEE (reference sequence). Trimming took 4 bases from V and 4 from J; bases not matched to a gene: 10. The CDR3 spells CASSPGQIMLYGYTF. For the CDR3, the DNA is TGTGCCAGCAGCCCGGGACAGATTATGCTCTATGGCTACACCTTC.

As DNA, the CDR3 is TGCGCCAGCAGGGAGAGCGGGAAAGATGAGCAGTTCTTC. It specifies CASRESGKDEQFF. The rearrangement links TRBV5-1 to TRBJ2-1; 7 positions match TRBD2. Per germline, CDR1 SGHRS and CDR2 YFSETQ. The CDR3 loop spans 13 amino acids. The V and J ends lost 5 bases and 8 bases, in that order; junction bases with no gene match: 7.